The present TCR beta chain was sequenced within a study of T cell responses to AZD1222 COVID-19 vaccine. Study summary: Pooled in the analysis were second doses at about 4 or about 12 weeks.

TCRdb's copy holds only in-frame clones and misses some; the assay was immunoSEQ multiplex PCR. The top ten hold more than 5.5% of the sample, which has under 150,000 clones, about 90% seen once. J lost 4 bases, V lost 4 bases, and 8 bases had no gene match. Germline V gene data show CDR1 as MNHEY and CDR2 as SMNVEV (reference sequence). The CDR3 length is 15 residues. Points on this clone: Antigen unknown.

Study results and limitations: It was only a handful of AZD1222 recipients who were seropositive at baseline. Reports indicate that nearly half of spike-specific TCRs are directed at unmutated variant regions.

This clonotype originated in an adult in good health. The V call is TRBV27, the J call TRBJ2-7; 9 bases match TRBD1. The specimen comprised peripheral blood, sampled on day 0 of AZD1222 vaccination. This CDR3 reads CASSSYRGRGYEQYF. The CDR3, as DNA: TGTGCCAGCAGTTCATACAGGGGGCGCGGGTACGAGCAGTACTTC.